Shown below are 25 T cell receptor beta chains from a single sample sequenced in a study of T cells in Graves' hyperthyroidism and ophthalmopathy. Amplified TCR beta CDR3 regions derived from RNA transcripts. An initial round of RT-PCR targeting the TCR CDR3 relied on the HTBI primer set. TCRdb re-called the multiplex PCR reads with MiXCR, one entry per CDR3 protein. The sample contains 550,000 to 650,000 distinct CDR3 sequences, more than 11% of which appear only once. Sequenced sample: blood. Receptors were obtained from a woman aged 25 to 45 with Graves' hyperthyroidism that later progressed to Graves' ophthalmopathy.

This clonotype was seen more than once but under ten times. The chain employs TRBV9 and TRBJ1-6; D is uncertain. Germline V gives CDR1 SGDLS, CDR2 YYNGEE. This CDR3 comprises 13 residues. The V gene lost 3 bases and the J gene lost 7 bases, with 8 bases spanning the gap. CDR3 loop: CASSEGPNSPLHF. CDR3 bases: TGTGCCAGCAGCGAAGGACCCAATTCACCCCTCCACTTT. The whole variable domain, remainder taken from reference TRBV9 and TRBJ1-6, is DSGVTQTPKHLITATGQRVTLRCSPRSGDLSVYWYQQSLDQGLQFLIQYYNGEERAKGNILERFSAQQFPDLHSELNLSSLELGDSALYFCASSEGPNSPLHFGNGTRLTVT.

In its sample, this clonotype was seen a few times. The J gene is TRBJ2-2, the V gene TRBV19; 9 positions agree with TRBD1. V gave up 6 bases and J gave up 4 bases; unmatched junction bases: 3. The CDR3 has 14 amino acids. Germline assignment: CDR1 LNHDA and CDR2 SQIVND (reference sequence). The CDR3 region has the DNA TGTGCCAGTAGGACGGACAGGGGCACCGGGGAGCTGTTTTTT. It specifies CASRTDRGTGELFF.

In this sample, this clonotype turned up many times. The gene calls are TRBV20-1 and TRBJ1-1; maybe TRBD1 (5 bases). This CDR3 comprises 14 residues. The V gene's germline CDR1 is DFQATT and CDR2 SNEGSKA (reference sequence). The V gene lost 3 bases and the J gene lost 1 base, with 12 bases spanning the gap. In nucleotides, the CDR3 is TGCAGTGCTAGTTCCGCAGGGAAGAACACTGAAGCTTTCTTT. Translation: CSASSAGKNTEAFF.

In its sample, this clonotype was seen many times. The CDR3 region has the DNA TGCGCCAGCAGTGAGGCTAGCCCCAATGAGCAGTTCTTC. This encodes CASSEASPNEQFF. V and J are TRBV10-2 and TRBJ2-1; possibly TRBD2 for D (5 bases). The CDR3 has 13 residues. V was pared by 2 bases and J by 6 bases, with 8 bases between. CDR1 is WSHSY, CDR2 SAAADI, per germline.

This clonotype was counted at least ten times. The V gene is TRBV24-1, the J gene TRBJ2-5; no clear D. Germline CDR1 reads KGHDR; CDR2 reads SFDVKD. The CDR3 sequence is 12 residues long. Trimming shortened V by 5 bases and J by 5 bases, and 8 bases separated the two germline ends. CDR3 residues: CATSGVEETQYF. For the CDR3, the DNA is TGTGCCACCAGTGGTGTGGAGGAGACCCAGTACTTC.

This clonotype was observed at least ten times. The rearrangement links TRBV20-1 to TRBJ2-7; 8 bases agree with TRBD1. With V trimmed by 4 bases and J by 0 bases, 2 bases remained unmatched. The CDR3 is 13 amino acids. Germline V gene sequence: CDR1 DFQATT, CDR2 SNEGSKA (reference sequence). The CDR3 sequence: CSAKTGASYEQYF. The CDR3 DNA reads as TGCAGTGCTAAGACAGGGGCCTCCTACGAGCAGTACTTC.

This clonotype was found many times. The rearrangement joins TRBV18 to TRBJ1-3; D not resolved. CDR1 and CDR2 (germline): KGHSH, LQKENI. This CDR3 has 14 amino acids. The V end was cut by 2 bases, the J end by 2 bases, with 7 bases between. The CDR3 coding sequence is TGTGCCAGCTCACCAGGGCTAGCTGGAAACACCATATATTTT. It specifies CASSPGLAGNTIYF.

This clonotype was found many times. This chain joins TRBV13 and TRBJ2-1; 9 nucleotides agree with TRBD2. This CDR3 has 15 residues. V was clipped by 3 bases and J by 8 bases; unmatched bases: 8. CDR1 and CDR2 (germline): PRHDT, FYEKMQ (reference sequence). Written as DNA, the CDR3 is TGTGCCAGCAGCTTTAACGCGGGAGGGTACGATGAGCAGTTCTTC. This translates into CASSFNAGGYDEQFF.

Ten or more counts support this clonotype. The J gene is TRBJ2-2, the V gene TRBV12-3 or TRBV12-4, with 8 bases identical to TRBD2. J gave up 2 bases and V 10 bases, and 6 bases lay outside the gene matches. The CDR3 totals 14 residues. The CDR3 sequence: CATTSDINTGELFF. DNA of the CDR3: TGTGCCACGACTAGCGATATTAACACCGGGGAGCTGTTTTTT.

This clonotype has at least ten counts. The chain has TRBV28 and TRBJ1-1; TRBD1 aligns across 8 bases. This CDR3 comprises 15 residues. V dropped 2 bases and J dropped 4; count of bases not matched to a gene: 6. CDR1 and CDR2 (germline): MDHEN, SYDVKM. As DNA, the CDR3 is TGTGCCAGCAGTTTACAGGGGGCCATCGGCACTGAAGCTTTCTTT. Its protein product is CASSLQGAIGTEAFF.

This clonotype was picked up many times. The rearrangement uses TRBV12-3 or TRBV12-4 and TRBJ2-5, with a tentative D call TRBD2 (6 bases). The V gene lost 6 bases and the J gene lost 9 bases, with 14 bases spanning the gap. This CDR3 is 12 amino acids long. The CDR3 DNA follows: TGTGCCAGCAGCCTGGGAGGACCGCCCCAGTACTTC. This encodes CASSLGGPPQYF.

This clonotype occurred many times. J is TRBJ2-1 and V is TRBV19, with TRBD2 matching over 13 bases. Germline V lookup: CDR1 LNHDA, CDR2 SQIVND (reference sequence). V shed 4 bases and J 4 bases; nucleotides not matched to a gene: 1. CDR3 length equals 15 residues. CDR3 DNA: TGTGCCAGTAGTAAGGGACTAGCGGGGTACAATGAGCAGTTCTTC. Translated: CASSKGLAGYNEQFF.

This clonotype showed up many times. The chain joins TRBV11-3 to TRBJ2-7; perhaps TRBD2 as D (5 bases). The V gene lost 1 base and the J gene lost 5 bases, with 6 bases spanning the gap. The CDR3 has 12 residues. Germline CDR1 SGHNT, CDR2 YENEEA. The CDR3 DNA sequence: TGTGCCAGCAGCTTAGTCGGGGACGAGCAGTACTTC. Encoded protein: CASSLVGDEQYF.

In its sample, this clonotype was seen many times. The chain is built from TRBV9 and TRBJ2-3, with 8 bases matching TRBD1. The CDR3 length is 15 residues. With 3 bases clipped from V and 5 bases from J, the junction kept 8 bases outside the gene matches. The germline V gene encodes CDR1 SGDLS and CDR2 YYNGEE. The CDR3 DNA follows: TGTGCCAGCAGCGCCGGACAGGGACCAAAAGATACGCAGTATTTT. Protein sequence: CASSAGQGPKDTQYF.

This clonotype was seen repeatedly, ten times or more. The CDR3 region is CASSAPTDTQYF. The CDR3 DNA reads as TGTGCCAGCAGTGCTCCCACAGATACGCAGTATTTT. This chain joins TRBV6-1 and TRBJ2-3; D is undetermined. V gave up 4 bases and J gave up 2 bases, with 4 bases separating them. The CDR3 is 12 amino acids. Germline V gives CDR1 MNHNS, CDR2 SASEGT.

Ten or more counts support this clonotype. The chain recombines TRBV15 with TRBJ1-6, with 8 bases identical to TRBD1. V lost 1 base, J lost 7 bases, and 0 bases stayed unmatched. CDR3 length: 14 residues. Germline V gene sequence: CDR1 LNHNV, CDR2 YYDKDF (reference sequence). This CDR3 reads CATSRGQGNSPLHF. The CDR3 bases are TGTGCCACCAGCAGAGGACAGGGGAATTCACCCCTCCACTTT.

The gene calls are TRBV7-2 and TRBJ1-2; TRBD1 is a possible D gene (6 bases). The CDR3 is 10 residues long. Trimming pared 10 bases from V and 6 bases from J, leaving 9 bases between. The germline CDR1 and CDR2 sequences are SGHTA and FQGNSA. The CDR3: CANGGNGYTF. In nucleotides, the CDR3 is TGTGCCAATGGGGGCAATGGCTACACCTTC.

In DNA, the CDR3 is TGTGCCAGCAGCCCCCTGAGGGGGAACACTGAAGCTTTCTTT. The encoded protein is CASSPLRGNTEAFF. V usage is TRBV3-1 and J usage is TRBJ1-1; perhaps TRBD1 as D (5 bases). Per the germline V gene, CDR1 is LGHDT and CDR2 is YNNKEL (reference sequence). The V end lost 4 bases, the J end lost 1 base, and 10 bases lay between the germline ends. The CDR3 is 14 amino acids.

The chain recombines TRBV30 with TRBJ2-5, with D hard to call. V lost 1 base to trimming and J lost 3 bases, with 15 bases between them. Germline-derived CDR1 and CDR2 are GTSNPN and SVGIG (reference sequence). The CDR3 runs 15 residues. Written as DNA, the CDR3 is TGTGCCTGGAGTGCCCCGTTCCTCACTAAAGAGACCCAGTACTTC. Its translation: CAWSAPFLTKETQYF.

The chain carries TRBV30 and TRBJ1-1; D is unclear. Germline V lookup: CDR1 GTSNPN, CDR2 SVGIG (reference sequence). The CDR3 has 15 residues. Trimming took 6 bases from V and 0 from J, leaving 17 bases between them. The CDR3 sequence: CACIPGKLMNTEAFF. The CDR3 DNA follows: TGTGCCTGTATTCCGGGAAAACTTATGAACACTGAAGCTTTCTTT.

CDR3 protein: CASSQETSGRAGELFF. Here the CDR3 DNA reads TGTGCCAGCAGCCAAGAGACTAGCGGGAGAGCCGGGGAGCTGTTTTTT. The gene calls are TRBV4-2 and TRBJ2-2, with 12 bases aligning to TRBD2. Germline values: CDR1 LGHNA, CDR2 YNFKEQ. CDR3 length: 16 amino acids. The V and J ends lost 0 bases and 6 bases, in that order; junction bases with no gene match: 2.

This clonotype was seen only a few times. V and J are TRBV4-2 and TRBJ1-4; the match to TRBD1 covers 8 bases. The CDR3 covers 14 residues. V shed 6 bases and J 3 bases; nucleotides not matched to a gene: 3. CDR1 is LGHNA and CDR2 is YNFKEQ in the germline V gene. CDR3 sequence reads: CASRTGDPNEKLFF. In DNA, the CDR3 is TGTGCCAGCAGGACAGGGGACCCTAATGAAAAACTGTTTTTT.

This clonotype was seen many times. This rearrangement joins TRBV15 to TRBJ2-5, with D possibly being TRBD2 (6 bases). Trimming pared 3 bases from V and 5 bases from J, leaving 10 bases between. The CDR3 is 13 amino acids. CDR1 and CDR2 from the germline V gene are LNHNV and YYDKDF (reference sequence). This CDR3 reads CATSSPAGETQYF. The CDR3 bases are TGTGCCACCAGCAGTCCCGCGGGGGAGACCCAGTACTTC.

This clonotype was detected ten times or more. The rearrangement links TRBV7-9 to TRBJ1-1; TRBD1 agrees at 8 bases. Germline loops: CDR1 SEHNR, CDR2 FQNEAQ (reference sequence). V lost 5 bases, J lost 7 bases, and 12 bases stayed unmatched. The CDR3 runs 15 residues. The CDR3 DNA reads TGTGCCAGCAGCCAACCCTCCAGGGGGCGTAGTGAAGCTTTCTTT. Translating it yields CASSQPSRGRSEAFF.

This clonotype showed up many times. This sequence joins TRBV2 and TRBJ2-7; unclear D gene. Per germline, CDR1 SNHLY and CDR2 FYNNEI. The V end lost 5 bases, the J end lost 4 bases, and 9 bases lay between the germline ends. The CDR3 runs 12 residues. In DNA form, the CDR3 reads TGTGCCAGCAGTTACAGTGCTTACGAGCAGTACTTC. It is translated as CASSYSAYEQYF.